This T cell receptor beta chain was recovered during a study of Graves' ophthalmopathy and Graves' hyperthyroidism (dated by TCRdb to the late 2010s). Turning to the overall study: Peripheral blood was collected at initial diagnosis, prior to any treatment. For independent validation, a separate cohort was made up of 18 hyperthyroidism patients plus 17 patients who later progressed from hyperthyroidism to ophthalmopathy. To explore V-J signatures distinguishing ophthalmopathy from hyperthyroidism, a discovery set of 100 patients (around 44 ophthalmopathy, 55 to 60 stable hyperthyroidism) was enrolled. In roughly 6 hyperthyroidism patients, the T-cell repertoire of thyroid tissue was compared with the T-cell repertoire of blood. The study used signatures of the TCR beta repertoire to tell Graves' ophthalmopathy apart from Graves' hyperthyroidism and to predict which patients would progress to ophthalmopathy. In total, 135 blood samples were TCR-sequenced: around 42 ophthalmopathy, roughly 80 hyperthyroidism and approximately 17 hyperthyroidism-to-ophthalmopathy patients. Following sampling, methimazole starting at 30 mg daily was administered to hyperthyroidism patients, and high-dose intravenous methylprednisolone was administered to ophthalmopathy patients. General study outcomes and caveats: In cross-validation, the 13-signature model distinguished ophthalmopathy from stable hyperthyroidism with around 90% sensitivity and about 81% specificity, while in the test set the corresponding values were about 80% and 75%. In validation, the model predicted ophthalmopathy progression with 55% to 71% sensitivity and roughly 72% specificity; around twelve predicted patients were CT-confirmed with GO in a median of about 6.2 months. Most of the expanded thyroid clonotypes with a frequency above 0.001 were also detected in blood, and it was suggested that the thyroid immune response may be reflected by blood repertoires. No statistical method was used to predetermine the sample size, and group allocation was not hidden from the investigators.

Of note for this clonotype: Its antigen remains unidentified. Compared with germline, one end of the junction differs, possibly owing to a read error.

TCR beta CDR3 regions were amplified from RNA transcripts for repertoire sequencing. The first round was an RT-PCR using HTBI primers with the Qiagen OneStep RT-PCR kit, and this first round was followed by a second-round multiplex PCR, then size selection and purification. Libraries were sequenced paired-end with 100 bp reads on an Illumina HiSeq2000. In the original analysis: Reads were processed with SOAPnuke, discarding reads with adapters, uncalled bases, mean Phred below 15, or no exact constant-primer or identifier match. COPE v1.2.5 was used to merge the high-quality paired reads. Clonotypes were defined as unique nucleotide sequences and were aligned to IMGT TRB V, D and J references using MiTCR v1.1. The analysis was limited to V-J combinations with a frequency above 0.0001, which together covered around 99% of the repertoires. A TCR clonal expansion and chaos score per V-J combination was defined as the ratio of F50 clonal expansion to chaos observed in the TCRdist matrix. Welch's t-statistics and random forest were used to narrow the features down to around 12 V-J combinations, which were then fed into a naive Bayes classifier. Thyroid-blood repertoire similarity was quantified with the Morisita-Horn index. The public reads were run again by TCRdb, first through fastp at Q25 and then through MiXCR, and only productive beta chains were kept. When rows share a CDR3 protein, they turn into one entry using the most common DNA and genes. V and J calls and clone size were set by TCRdb, not the authors. The sample contains more than 300,000 distinct CDR3 sequences, approximately 18% of them found a single time. Together, the top ten hold about 2.4% of the sample.

From the germline V gene, CDR1 is KGHDR and CDR2 is SFDVKD. The CDR3 spans 13 residues, from the cysteine through the phenylalanine. The kept DNA is CDR3 alone, 39 bases in frame from the first base. Hyperthyroidism was considered stable if no progression to ophthalmopathy occurred within 18 months of follow-up. Hyperthyroidism patients were newly diagnosed, were aged 18 to 65 years, and had a disease duration under 2 months. Patients were excluded if they had other autoimmune diseases, uncontrolled infections, pregnancy or lactation. Clinical symptoms, serum thyroxine, TRAb, thyroid ultrasound and orbital computed tomography were used for diagnosis. PBMCs were isolated from about 10 ml of fresh peripheral blood by Ficoll-Paque density gradient centrifugation. Total RNA was extracted with Trizol reagent and quality-checked on an Agilent 2100 Bioanalyzer.

The rearranged segments are TRBV24-1 and TRBJ2-4; TRBD1 matches 9 bases in the middle. The sequence was collected from an adult woman with stable Graves' hyperthyroidism. Sample: peripheral blood. Read as DNA, the sequence is TGTGCCACCAGCCCGGGACAGGGATACATTAAGTACTTC. This encodes CATSPGQGYIKYF.